Listed below are T cell receptor beta chains from one sample, sequenced in a study of T cells in Graves' hyperthyroidism and ophthalmopathy. TCRdb recomputed calls from the multiplex PCR reads with MiXCR, one row per CDR3 protein. Among roughly 300,000 distinct CDR3 sequences listed, over 20% were seen once. Specimen: blood. All receptors derive from a woman aged 45 to 65 with Graves' hyperthyroidism. Each CDR3 is given with its conserved first and last residue. The order of the fields is J gene, CDR3 length, V gene, CDR3 protein.

J: TRBJ2-1; length: 16; V: TRBV3-1; CDR3: CASSQGTSGRVNEQFF
J: TRBJ1-5; length: 15; V: TRBV3-1; CDR3: CASSQGGYSNQPQHF
J: TRBJ2-1; length: 16; V: TRBV6-1; CDR3: CARGWVQGLSYNEQFF
J: TRBJ2-5; length: 14; V: TRBV13; CDR3: CASTLAGVQETQYF
J: TRBJ1-1; length: 10; V: TRBV29-1; CDR3: CSVLDMGAFF
J: TRBJ1-4; length: 13; V: TRBV2; CDR3: CASSRTGEEKLFF
J: TRBJ2-2; length: 15; V: TRBV20-1; CDR3: CSAVNPGGGTGELFF
J: TRBJ2-3; length: 19; V: TRBV12-3/TRBV12-4; CDR3: CASSLFLSPLASSTDTQYF
J: TRBJ1-2; length: 14; V: TRBV28; CDR3: CASSLTDLNYGYTF
J: TRBJ2-2; length: 13; V: TRBV18; CDR3: CASSPAMAGELFF
J: TRBJ2-5; length: 14; V: TRBV5-1; CDR3: CASSYTSVRETQYF
J: TRBJ2-7; length: 15; V: TRBV27; CDR3: CASSLIGQSSYEQYF
J: TRBJ2-3; length: 15; V: TRBV5-6; CDR3: CASRWRELVTDTQYF
J: TRBJ1-4; length: 14; V: TRBV7-2; CDR3: CASTEGGHLNQLFF
J: TRBJ2-5; length: 14; V: TRBV6-2/TRBV6-3; CDR3: CASRARAREETQYF
J: TRBJ1-2; length: 14; V: TRBV5-4; CDR3: CASSFKTGDYGYTF
J: TRBJ1-1; length: 13; V: TRBV28; CDR3: CASSLQGWTEAFF
J: TRBJ2-5; length: 15; V: TRBV13; CDR3: CASSLRTGFGETQYF
J: TRBJ1-2; length: 14; V: TRBV30; CDR3: CAWRSMDLNYGYTF
J: TRBJ2-7; length: 13; V: TRBV27; CDR3: CASSPPTAYEQYF
J: TRBJ2-7; length: 15; V: TRBV6-6; CDR3: CASSYQQGISYEQYF
J: TRBJ2-7; length: 16; V: TRBV30; CDR3: CAWASFGGTGSYEQYF
J: TRBJ2-3; length: 14; V: TRBV28; CDR3: CASSLLRGTDTQYF
J: TRBJ2-5; length: 14; V: TRBV11-1; CDR3: CASSPRTGEETQYF
J: TRBJ1-5; length: 14; V: TRBV5-6; CDR3: CASSWTGNNQPQHF
J: TRBJ1-2; length: 15; V: TRBV3-1; CDR3: CASGQARSAFYGYTF
J: TRBJ2-1; length: 19; V: TRBV28; CDR3: CASSPTPKSSGRSYNEQFF
J: TRBJ2-5; length: 13; V: TRBV7-2; CDR3: CASSLAGPPVLYF
J: TRBJ2-1; length: 13; V: TRBV3-1; CDR3: CASSQVRMGEQFF